What follows describes a single T cell receptor beta chain. This clonotype has only a few counts. It has no known antigen specificity. There are no base qualities to consult, and no much larger clone falls within one base. The data originate from a study of T cell repertoires in cytomegalovirus infection (dated 2019 in TCRdb). Study-wide context: Recently identified HLA-C-restricted CMV epitopes, whose presentation resists viral immunomodulation, were targeted by peptide stimulations together with well-studied HLA-B-restricted epitopes. Donor HLA type was relevant to the analysis, as public TCR beta signatures indicated carriage of CMV infection together with the matching HLA type. General findings and caveats noted by the study authors: Carriers of CMV infection plus the relevant HLA type were discriminated by the cumulative frequency of public TCR beta family members in the study cohort and in an independent roughly 350-donor cohort. In the ex vivo response, HLA-C-restricted CMV-specific TCR beta clonotypes were dominant, and in two of eight donors the single most frequent clonotype came from this HLA-C-restricted group.

Sequenced on an Illumina HiSeq 1500. Starting from the raw public reads, TCRdb applied fastp trimming at Q25, assembled clones with MiXCR and retained in-frame beta chains. Identical CDR3 proteins give one entry, which carries the most common genes and DNA. The sample table holds hundreds of thousands of distinct CDR3 sequences, of which approximately 30% were seen once. The ten most abundant clones make up around an eighth of the sample. What the treatment or condition label conveys for this sample: in vitro stimulation with specific CMV peptide epitopes to enrich CMV-specific T cells. CDR1 is given as MNHEY and CDR2 as SMNVEV, both from the germline V gene (reference sequence). The CDR3 starts with the cysteine, ends with the phenylalanine, and has 17 residues. Only CDR3 DNA remains: 51 bases, in frame from the first base. V has 2 bases trimmed and J has 4 bases trimmed; junction bases matching no gene number 6.

The receptor comes from a human donor in good health (CMV status not recorded). Some clones in this sample may be carry-over from other donors' samples. Sample: cultured CD8+ T cells from PBMCs, taken from culture after CMV antigen stimulation. The chain is encoded by TRBV27 joined to TRBJ2-3, and TRBD2 aligns with 13 junction nucleotides. The sequenced DNA is TGTGCCAGCAGTTTACAAACTAGCGGGGGGGCTCCAGATACGCAGTATTTT. Protein translation: CASSLQTSGGAPDTQYF.